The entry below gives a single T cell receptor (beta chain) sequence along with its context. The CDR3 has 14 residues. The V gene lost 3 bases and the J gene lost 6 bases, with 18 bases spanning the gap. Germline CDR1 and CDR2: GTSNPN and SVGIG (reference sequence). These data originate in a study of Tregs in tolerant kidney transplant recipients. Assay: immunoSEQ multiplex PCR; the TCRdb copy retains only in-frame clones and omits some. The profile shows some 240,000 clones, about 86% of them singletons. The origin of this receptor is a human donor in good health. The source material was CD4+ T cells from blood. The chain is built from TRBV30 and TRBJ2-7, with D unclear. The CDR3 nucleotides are TGTGCCTGGAGAGGAGAAGGAAGGCGCCTCGAGCAGTACTTC. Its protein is CAWRGEGRRLEQYF.